This TCR beta chain was sequenced for a study of lymphopenia after photon versus proton radiotherapy. Profiled with immunoSEQ multiplex PCR; TCRdb holds only in-frame clones, not every one. In the table there are roughly 30,000 clones, approximately 86% of which are singletons. The clonotype comes from a woman aged 60-75 years with cholangiocarcinoma. Some clones in this sample may be carry-over from other donors' samples. The source was peripheral blood, collected from a patient treated with proton-based radiotherapy.

The CDR3 bases are TGTGCCTGGAGGGGGAGGGGGAGATACAATGAGCAGTTCTTC. This encodes CAWRGRGRYNEQFF. The genes are TRBV30 and TRBJ2-1; D is possibly TRBD2 (7 bases). The V gene lost 3 bases and the J gene lost 4 bases, with 13 bases spanning the gap. The CDR3 length is 14 residues. CDR1 and CDR2 (germline): GTSNPN, SVGIG (reference sequence).